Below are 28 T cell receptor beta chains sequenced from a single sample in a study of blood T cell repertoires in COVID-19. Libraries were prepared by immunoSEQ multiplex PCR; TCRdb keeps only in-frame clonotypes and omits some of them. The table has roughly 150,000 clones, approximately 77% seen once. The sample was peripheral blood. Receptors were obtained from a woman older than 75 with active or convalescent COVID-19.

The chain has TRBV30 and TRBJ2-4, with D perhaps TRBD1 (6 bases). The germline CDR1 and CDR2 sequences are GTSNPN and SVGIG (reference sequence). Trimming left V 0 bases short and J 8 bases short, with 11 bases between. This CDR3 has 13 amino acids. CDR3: CAWSVQGSYIQYF. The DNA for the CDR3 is TGTGCCTGGAGTGTACAGGGTTCGTACATTCAGTACTTC.

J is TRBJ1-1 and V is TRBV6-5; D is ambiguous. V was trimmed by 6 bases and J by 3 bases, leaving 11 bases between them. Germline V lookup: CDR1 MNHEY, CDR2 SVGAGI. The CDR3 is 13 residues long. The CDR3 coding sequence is TGTGCCAGCAGGGTTACTATTTACACTGAAGCTTTCTTT. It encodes CASRVTIYTEAFF.

CDR3 sequence (DNA): TGTGCCAGCAGTTACACAGGGGCTAATGAAAAACTGTTTTTT. It yields the protein CASSYTGANEKLFF. The V gene is TRBV6-6, the J gene TRBJ1-4; 7 bases line up with TRBD1. The germline V gene encodes CDR1 MNHNY and CDR2 SVGAGI (reference sequence). The CDR3 has 14 residues. With 2 bases clipped from V and 3 bases from J, the junction kept 0 bases outside the gene matches.

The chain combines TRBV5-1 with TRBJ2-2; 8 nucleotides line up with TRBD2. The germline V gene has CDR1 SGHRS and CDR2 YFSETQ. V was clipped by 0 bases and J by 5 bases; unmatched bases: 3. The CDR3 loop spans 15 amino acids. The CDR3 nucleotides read TGCGCCAGCAGCTTGGCGATAGCGGGAACCGGGGAGCTGTTTTTT. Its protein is CASSLAIAGTGELFF.

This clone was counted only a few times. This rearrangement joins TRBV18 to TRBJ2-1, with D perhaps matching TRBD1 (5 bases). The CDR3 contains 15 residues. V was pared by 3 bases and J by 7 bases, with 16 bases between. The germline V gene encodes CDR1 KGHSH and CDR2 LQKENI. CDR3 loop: CASSPGTAAGNEQFF. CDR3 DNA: TGTGCCAGCTCACCCGGAACGGCGGCAGGGAATGAGCAGTTCTTC. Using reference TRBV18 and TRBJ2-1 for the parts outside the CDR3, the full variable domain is NAGVMQNPRHLVRRRGQEARLRCSPMKGHSHVYWYRQLPEEGLKFMVYLQKENIIDESGMPKERFSAEFPKEGPSILRIQQVVRGDSAAYFCASSPGTAAGNEQFFGPGTRLTVL.

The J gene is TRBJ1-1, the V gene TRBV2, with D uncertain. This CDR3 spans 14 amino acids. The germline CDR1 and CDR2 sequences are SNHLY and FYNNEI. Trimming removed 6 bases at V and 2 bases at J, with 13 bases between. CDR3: CASRTSWVNTEAFF. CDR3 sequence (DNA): TGTGCCAGCAGGACAAGTTGGGTCAACACTGAAGCTTTCTTT.

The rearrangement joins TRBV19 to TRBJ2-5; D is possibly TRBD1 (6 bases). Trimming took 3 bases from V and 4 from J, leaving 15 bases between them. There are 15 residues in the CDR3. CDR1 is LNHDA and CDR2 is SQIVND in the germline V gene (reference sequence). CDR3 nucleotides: TGTGCCAGTAGTATGTATTCCGGCAGGGGAGAGACCCAGTACTTC. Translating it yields CASSMYSGRGETQYF.

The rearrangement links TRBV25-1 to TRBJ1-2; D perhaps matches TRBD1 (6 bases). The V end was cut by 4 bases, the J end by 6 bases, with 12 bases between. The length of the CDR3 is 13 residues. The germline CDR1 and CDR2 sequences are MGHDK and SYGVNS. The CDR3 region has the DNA TGTGCCAGCAGTGTTAGACAGGAGAATGGCTACACCTTC. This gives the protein CASSVRQENGYTF.

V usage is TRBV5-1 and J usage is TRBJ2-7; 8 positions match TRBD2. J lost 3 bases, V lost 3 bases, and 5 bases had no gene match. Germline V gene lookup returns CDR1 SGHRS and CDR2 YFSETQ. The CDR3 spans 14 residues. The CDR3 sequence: CASSWSGSSYEQYF. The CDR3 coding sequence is TGCGCCAGCAGCTGGAGCGGGAGCAGCTACGAGCAGTACTTC.

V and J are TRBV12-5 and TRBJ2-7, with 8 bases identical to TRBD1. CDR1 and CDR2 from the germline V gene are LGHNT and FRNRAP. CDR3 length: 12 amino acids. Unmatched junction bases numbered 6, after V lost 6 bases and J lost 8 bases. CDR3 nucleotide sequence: TGTGCTAGTGGGCAGGGGGCTATAAAGCAGTACTTC. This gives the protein CASGQGAIKQYF. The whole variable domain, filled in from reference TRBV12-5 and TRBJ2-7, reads DARVTQTPRHKVTEMGQEVTMRCQPILGHNTVFWYRQTMMQGLELLAYFRNRAPLDDSGMPKDRFSAEMPDATLATLKIQPSEPRDSAVYFCASGQGAIKQYFGPGTRLTVT.

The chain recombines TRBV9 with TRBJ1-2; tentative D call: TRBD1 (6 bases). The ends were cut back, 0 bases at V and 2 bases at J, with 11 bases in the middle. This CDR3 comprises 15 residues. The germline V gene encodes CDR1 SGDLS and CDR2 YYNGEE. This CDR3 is CASSVDLGQNYGYTF. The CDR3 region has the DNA TGTGCCAGCAGCGTAGATCTAGGACAGAACTATGGCTACACCTTC.

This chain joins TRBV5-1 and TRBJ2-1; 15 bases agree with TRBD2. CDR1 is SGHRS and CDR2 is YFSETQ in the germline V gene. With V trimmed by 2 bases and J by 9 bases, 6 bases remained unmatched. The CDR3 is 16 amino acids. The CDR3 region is CASSFSPGLAGGEQFF. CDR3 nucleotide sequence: TGCGCCAGCAGCTTTTCTCCGGGACTAGCGGGAGGTGAGCAGTTCTTC.

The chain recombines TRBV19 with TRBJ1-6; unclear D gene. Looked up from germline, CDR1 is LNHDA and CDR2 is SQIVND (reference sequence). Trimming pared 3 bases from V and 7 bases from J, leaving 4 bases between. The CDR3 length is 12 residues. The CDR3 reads CASSIVNSPLHF. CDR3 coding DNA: TGTGCCAGTAGTATCGTCAATTCACCCCTCCACTTT.

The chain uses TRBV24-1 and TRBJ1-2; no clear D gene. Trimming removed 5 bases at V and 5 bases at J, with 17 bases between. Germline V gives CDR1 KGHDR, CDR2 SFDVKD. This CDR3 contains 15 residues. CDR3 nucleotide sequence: TGTGCCACCAGTGGTGCGGACTCGGCCCTTTATGGCTACACCTTC. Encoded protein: CATSGADSALYGYTF.

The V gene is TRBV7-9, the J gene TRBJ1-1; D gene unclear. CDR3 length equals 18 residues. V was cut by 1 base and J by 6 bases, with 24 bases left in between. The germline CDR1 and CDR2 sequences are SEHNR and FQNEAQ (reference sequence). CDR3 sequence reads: CASSLGSRGTYDHAEAFF. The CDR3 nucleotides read TGTGCCAGCAGCTTAGGTTCTCGGGGAACATACGACCACGCTGAAGCTTTCTTT.

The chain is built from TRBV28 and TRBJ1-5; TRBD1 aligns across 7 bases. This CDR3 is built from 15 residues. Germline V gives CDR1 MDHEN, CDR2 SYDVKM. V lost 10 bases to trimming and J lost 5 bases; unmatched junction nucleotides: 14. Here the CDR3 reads CATRPSQGEHQPQHF. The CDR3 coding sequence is TGTGCCACCAGACCATCTCAGGGGGAGCATCAGCCCCAGCATTTT.

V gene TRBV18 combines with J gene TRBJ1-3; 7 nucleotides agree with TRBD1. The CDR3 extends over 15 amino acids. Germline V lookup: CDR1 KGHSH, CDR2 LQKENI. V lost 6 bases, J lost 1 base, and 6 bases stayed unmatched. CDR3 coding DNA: TGTGCCAGCTCTCCTCCGGGACAGTCTGGAAACACCATATATTTT. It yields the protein CASSPPGQSGNTIYF.

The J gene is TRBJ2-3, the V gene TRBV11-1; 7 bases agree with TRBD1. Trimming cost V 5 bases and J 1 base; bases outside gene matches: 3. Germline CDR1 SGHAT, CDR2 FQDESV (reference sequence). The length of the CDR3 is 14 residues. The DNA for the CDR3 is TGTGCCAGCAGCCGACAGGGAGGCACAGATACGCAGTATTTT. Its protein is CASSRQGGTDTQYF.

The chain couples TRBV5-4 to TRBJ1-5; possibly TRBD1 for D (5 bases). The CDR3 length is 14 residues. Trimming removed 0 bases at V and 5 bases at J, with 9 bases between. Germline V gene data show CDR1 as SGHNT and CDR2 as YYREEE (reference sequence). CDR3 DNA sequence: TGTGCCAGCAGCTTGGAGGGGAATCATCAGCCCCAGCATTTT. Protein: CASSLEGNHQPQHF.

The CDR3 DNA follows: TGCGCCAGCAGCCGTTCCCCACAGGCTACTAATGAAAAACTGTTTTTT. Amino acids: CASSRSPQATNEKLFF. The genes are TRBV5-1 and TRBJ1-4; D might be TRBD1 (5 bases). V was shortened by 4 bases and J by 2 bases, with 15 bases between the two germline ends. The germline V gene encodes CDR1 SGHRS and CDR2 YFSETQ. The CDR3 sequence is 16 residues long.

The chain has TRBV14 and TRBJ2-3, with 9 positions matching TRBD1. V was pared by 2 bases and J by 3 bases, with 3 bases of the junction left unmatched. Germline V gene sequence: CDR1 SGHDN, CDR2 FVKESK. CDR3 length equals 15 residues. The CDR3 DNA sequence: TGTGCCAGCAGCCAAACAGGGGGCTTGACAGATACGCAGTATTTT. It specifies CASSQTGGLTDTQYF.

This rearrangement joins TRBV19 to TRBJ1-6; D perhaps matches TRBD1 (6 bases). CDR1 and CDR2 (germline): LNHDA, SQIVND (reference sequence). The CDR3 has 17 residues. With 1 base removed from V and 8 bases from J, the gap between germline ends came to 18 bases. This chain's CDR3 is CASSIVGAPQGYSPLHF. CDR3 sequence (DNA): TGTGCCAGTAGTATAGTAGGGGCGCCTCAGGGGTATTCACCCCTCCACTTT.

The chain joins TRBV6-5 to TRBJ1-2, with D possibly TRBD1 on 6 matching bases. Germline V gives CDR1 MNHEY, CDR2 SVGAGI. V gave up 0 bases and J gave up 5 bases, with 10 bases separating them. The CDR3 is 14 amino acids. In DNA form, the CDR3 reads TGTGCCAGCAGTTACTCTTGGGGGCGGTATGGCTACACCTTC. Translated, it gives CASSYSWGRYGYTF.

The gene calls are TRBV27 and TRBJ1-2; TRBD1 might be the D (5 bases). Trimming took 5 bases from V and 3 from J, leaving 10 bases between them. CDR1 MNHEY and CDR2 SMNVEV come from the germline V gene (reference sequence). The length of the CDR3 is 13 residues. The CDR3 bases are TGTGCCAGCAGTAATGGGGCCTACTATGGCTACACCTTC. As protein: CASSNGAYYGYTF.

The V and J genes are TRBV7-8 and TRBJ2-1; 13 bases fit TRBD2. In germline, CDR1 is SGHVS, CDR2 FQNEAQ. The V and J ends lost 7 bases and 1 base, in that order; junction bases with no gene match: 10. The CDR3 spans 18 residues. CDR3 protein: CASIKRGGLAGSYNEQFF. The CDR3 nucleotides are TGTGCCAGCATTAAGCGGGGGGGACTAGCGGGATCCTACAATGAGCAGTTCTTC.

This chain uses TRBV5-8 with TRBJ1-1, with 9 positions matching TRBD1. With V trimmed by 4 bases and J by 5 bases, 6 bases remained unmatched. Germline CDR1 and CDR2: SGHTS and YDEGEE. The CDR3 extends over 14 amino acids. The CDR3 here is CASSTGTGKTEAFF. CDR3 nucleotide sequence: TGTGCCAGCAGCACCGGGACAGGGAAGACTGAAGCTTTCTTT.

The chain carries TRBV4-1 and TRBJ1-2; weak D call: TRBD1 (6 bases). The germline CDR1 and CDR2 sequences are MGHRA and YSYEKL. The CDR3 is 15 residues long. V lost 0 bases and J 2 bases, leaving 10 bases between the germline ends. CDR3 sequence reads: CASSQDGTLNYGYTF. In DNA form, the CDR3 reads TGCGCCAGCAGCCAAGATGGGACACTGAACTATGGCTACACCTTC.

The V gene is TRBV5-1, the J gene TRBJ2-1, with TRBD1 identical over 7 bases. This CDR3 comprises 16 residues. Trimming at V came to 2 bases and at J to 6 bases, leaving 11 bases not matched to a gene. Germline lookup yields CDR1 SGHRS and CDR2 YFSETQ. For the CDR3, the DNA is TGCGCCAGCAGCTTCCAAACAGGGGAATATAGCAATGAGCAGTTCTTC. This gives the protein CASSFQTGEYSNEQFF.